These T cell receptor beta chains were read from a single sample in a study of beta chain features in type 1 diabetes. TCRdb's table, derived via immunoSEQ multiplex PCR, lists solely in-frame clones and lacks some. The sample holds over 90,000 clones, 25% to 35% seen once. The sequencing sample was made of central memory CD4+ T cells from blood. The receptors originated from a woman aged 18-35 years with type 1 diabetes. CDR3s include the opening cysteine and the closing phenylalanine or tryptophan. The order of the fields is clone size, J gene, V gene, D gene, CDR3 DNA, CDR3 protein. D genes are given only for firm matches. Expanded clones are given a class, and other clones once, few, many or no size at all.

size: few
J: TRBJ2-7
V: TRBV30
D: -
DNA: TGTGCCTGGAGTACCCACGGAGGGTCAAGGGAGCAGTACTTC
CDR3: CAWSTHGGSREQYF

size: few
J: TRBJ2-7
V: TRBV27
D: TRBD2
DNA: TGTGCCAGCAGTTTAAGGTTATTTTCCGGGACTAGCACCCACGAGCAGTACTTC
CDR3: CASSLRLFSGTSTHEQYF

size: few
J: TRBJ2-1
V: TRBV9
D: TRBD2
DNA: TGTGCCAGCAGCGTGGGCGGGAGTAGATGGAATGAGCAGTTCTTC
CDR3: CASSVGGSRWNEQFF

size: few
J: TRBJ1-5
V: TRBV18
D: TRBD1
DNA: TGTGCCAGCTCACCGCAGGGGGATCAGCCCCAGCATTTT
CDR3: CASSPQGDQPQHF

size: -
J: TRBJ1-1
V: TRBV6-5
D: -
DNA: TGTGCCAGCAGTCTACAGCAGAACACTGAAGCTTTCTTT
CDR3: CASSLQQNTEAFF

size: few
J: TRBJ2-2
V: TRBV28
D: TRBD2
DNA: TGTGCCAGCACCCTGGGGCGGGGGGCGAACACCGGGGAGCTGTTTTTT
CDR3: CASTLGRGANTGELFF

size: -
J: TRBJ2-1
V: TRBV11-3
D: TRBD2
DNA: TGTGCCAGCAGCTTAGTAGCGGGAGGGTTCATAGAGCAGTTCTTC
CDR3: CASSLVAGGFIEQFF

size: few
J: TRBJ2-1
V: TRBV11-3
D: TRBD2
DNA: TGTGCCAGCAGCTTAGACGGGACTAGCGATCCGCAGTTCTTC
CDR3: CASSLDGTSDPQFF

size: -
J: TRBJ2-1
V: TRBV5-1
D: TRBD1
DNA: TGCGCCAGCAGCTCGGACAGGGACAACTACAATGAGCAGTTCTTC
CDR3: CASSSDRDNYNEQFF

size: -
J: TRBJ1-5
V: TRBV14
D: -
DNA: TGTGCCAGCAGCGCACAGGGTACCCAGCCCCAGCATTTT
CDR3: CASSAQGTQPQHF

size: few
J: TRBJ1-2
V: TRBV5-4
D: -
DNA: TGTGCCAGCAGCTTGGTCACTGCTTTGAGTCACTATGGCTACACCTTC
CDR3: CASSLVTALSHYGYTF

size: few
J: TRBJ1-4
V: TRBV6-5
D: TRBD1
DNA: TGTGCCAGCAGTACGACGACAGGGTTTATTGAAAAACTGTTTTTT
CDR3: CASSTTTGFIEKLFF

size: few
J: TRBJ2-5
V: TRBV18
D: TRBD2
DNA: TGTGCCAGCTCACCACGGGCTAGCGGGAGGGACCCTCAAGAGACCCAGTACTTC
CDR3: CASSPRASGRDPQETQYF

size: -
J: TRBJ2-3
V: TRBV11-2
D: -
DNA: TGTGCCAGCAGCTATCGACATAGCACAGATACGCAGTATTTT
CDR3: CASSYRHSTDTQYF

size: -
J: TRBJ2-1
V: TRBV2
D: -
DNA: TGTGCCAGCAGACAGGCCCCGACCAATGAGCAGTTCTTC
CDR3: CASRQAPTNEQFF

size: once
J: TRBJ1-1
V: TRBV30
D: TRBD1
DNA: TGTGCCTGGAGTGTACGCAGGGGGCTCAAAGGGGGCACTGAAGCTTTCTTT
CDR3: CAWSVRRGLKGGTEAFF

size: -
J: TRBJ2-3
V: TRBV10-3
D: TRBD2
DNA: TGTGCCATCAGCGCCTCCGGGACTAGCGACACAGATACGCAGTATTTT
CDR3: CAISASGTSDTDTQYF

size: few
J: TRBJ1-1
V: TRBV14
D: TRBD1
DNA: TGTGCCAGCAGCCTAATTGACAGGGATGCCACTGAAGCTTTCTTT
CDR3: CASSLIDRDATEAFF

size: -
J: TRBJ2-1
V: TRBV4-1
D: TRBD2
DNA: TGCGCCAGCAGCCAAGAAGTCGCGGGACTAGCGGTCTACAATGAGCAGTTCTTC
CDR3: CASSQEVAGLAVYNEQFF

size: few
J: TRBJ2-3
V: TRBV5-4
D: -
DNA: TGTGCCAGCAGCCGAACCCTTAGTGCGGGCTCAGATACGCAGTATTTT
CDR3: CASSRTLSAGSDTQYF

size: few
J: TRBJ1-4
V: TRBV5-1
D: -
DNA: TGCGCCAGCAGCCCGCAGGGAATCGGTGAAAAACTGTTTTTT
CDR3: CASSPQGIGEKLFF

size: few
J: TRBJ2-3
V: TRBV29-1
D: -
DNA: TGCAGCGTTGCGGCGGGACGTACGAGCACAGATACGCAGTATTTT
CDR3: CSVAAGRTSTDTQYF

size: -
J: TRBJ2-7
V: TRBV5-4
D: TRBD2
DNA: TGTGCCAGCAGCCCCGGGACTAGGAACTACGAGCAGTACTTC
CDR3: CASSPGTRNYEQYF

size: -
J: TRBJ1-2
V: TRBV7-9
D: TRBD1
DNA: TGTGCCAGCAGACTTGACAGGGGTGGTGGCTACACCTTC
CDR3: CASRLDRGGGYTF

size: -
J: TRBJ1-1
V: TRBV30
D: -
DNA: TGTGCCTGGAGTGGTGGGGGGTGGCACACTGAAGCTTTCTTT
CDR3: CAWSGGGWHTEAFF

size: -
J: TRBJ1-3
V: TRBV2
D: TRBD1
DNA: TGTGGTACACGGACAGGAAACTCTGGAAACACCATATATTTT
CDR3: CGTRTGNSGNTIYF

size: few
J: TRBJ2-5
V: TRBV6-6
D: TRBD1
DNA: TGTGCCAGCAATACCCGGACAGGGACAGAGACCCAGTACTTC
CDR3: CASNTRTGTETQYF

size: -
J: TRBJ2-1
V: TRBV30
D: TRBD1
DNA: TGTGCCTGGAGTACTGGACGGACAGGCCCTGAGCTCTTC
CDR3: CAWSTGRTGPELF

size: -
J: TRBJ2-3
V: TRBV5-1
D: -
DNA: TGCGCCAGCAGCTTGGGACGCGGGATGACATATACGCAGTATTTT
CDR3: CASSLGRGMTYTQYF

size: -
J: TRBJ2-7
V: TRBV7-9
D: TRBD2
DNA: TGTGCCAGCAGCTTAAAACTAGCGGGAGCATACGAGCAGTACTTC
CDR3: CASSLKLAGAYEQYF

size: few
J: TRBJ2-3
V: TRBV29-1
D: -
DNA: TGCAGCGTTGGAGACCTCCTACTAGGCGCGCAGTATTTT
CDR3: CSVGDLLLGAQYF

size: -
J: TRBJ1-1
V: TRBV5-1
D: TRBD1
DNA: TGCGCCAGCAGCTCAAGACAGGGCCCCCGAGAAATGAACACTGAAGCTTTCTTT
CDR3: CASSSRQGPREMNTEAFF

size: few
J: TRBJ1-4
V: TRBV5-6
D: -
DNA: TGTGCCAGCAGTCGGTCGTGGGGGGACCGACGCAAAACTAATGAAAAACTGTTTTTT
CDR3: CASSRSWGDRRKTNEKLFF

size: -
J: TRBJ2-1
V: TRBV7-2
D: TRBD2
DNA: TGTGCCAGCAGCTTACTCGGGGGACTAGCGGGAGATGAGCAGTTCTTC
CDR3: CASSLLGGLAGDEQFF

size: -
J: TRBJ1-1
V: TRBV7-8
D: TRBD1
DNA: TGTGCCAGCAGCCCCGACAGGGGGGGTTGGACTGAAGCTTTCTTT
CDR3: CASSPDRGGWTEAFF

size: -
J: TRBJ2-3
V: TRBV5-1
D: -
DNA: TGCGCCAGCAGCTTGGAGGGCAGGGTGGAACCAGATACGCAGTATTTT
CDR3: CASSLEGRVEPDTQYF

size: -
J: TRBJ2-1
V: TRBV25-1
D: TRBD2
DNA: TGTGCCAGCAGTGCAAGGACTAGCGGGTCCTACAATGAGCAGTTCTTC
CDR3: CASSARTSGSYNEQFF

size: few
J: TRBJ1-2
V: TRBV2
D: TRBD1
DNA: TGTGCCAGCAGTGAATCAGGGGGTAGGAGCTATGGCTACACCTTC
CDR3: CASSESGGRSYGYTF

size: few
J: TRBJ2-7
V: TRBV30
D: TRBD2
DNA: TGTGCCTGGAGTGAAGGTCTAGCGGGGACCGAGCAGTACTTC
CDR3: CAWSEGLAGTEQYF

size: -
J: TRBJ2-2
V: TRBV7-9
D: -
DNA: TGTGCCAGCAGCGAAGGGGGACTACGGGGCGGGGAGCTGTTTTTT
CDR3: CASSEGGLRGGELFF

size: -
J: TRBJ1-4
V: TRBV30
D: -
DNA: TGTGCCTGGAGTTCCTCCTATTTGGAAAAACTGTTTTTT
CDR3: CAWSSSYLEKLFF

size: -
J: TRBJ2-1
V: TRBV11-2
D: -
DNA: TGTGCCAGCAGCTTACAGGGATACAATGAGCAGTTCTTC
CDR3: CASSLQGYNEQFF

size: few
J: TRBJ2-4
V: TRBV18
D: TRBD1
DNA: TGTGCCAGCTCACCGGGACAGGGCGGGGGAAACATTCAGTACTTC
CDR3: CASSPGQGGGNIQYF

size: -
J: TRBJ1-2
V: TRBV30
D: -
DNA: TGTGCCTGGAGCAGGTCTAACTATGGCTACACCTTC
CDR3: CAWSRSNYGYTF

size: few
J: TRBJ2-1
V: TRBV7-6
D: -
DNA: TGTGCCAGCAGCTTAGATAGCAGTGAGCAGTTCTTC
CDR3: CASSLDSSEQFF